Below are 23 T cell receptor beta chains sequenced from a single sample in a study of blood T cell repertoires in COVID-19 (dated by TCRdb to about 2020). Libraries were made using the immunoSEQ multiplex PCR assay. Drawn from immuneACCESS, this table holds only the in-frame rearrangements with V and J called that TCRdb kept. Clones are partly lost; checked studies trace under half to an unresolved V gene and leave the rest unexplained. This sample comprises around 15,000 clones, roughly 90% of them detected only once. The biggest ten clones account for approximately 3.1% of the sample. Sequenced material: peripheral blood. The origin of the receptors is a human donor in a cohort sampled during active COVID-19.

The CDR3 DNA reads TGTGCCAGCAGCTCGACGGGGGGCTGGTGGGGCTACACCTTC. Its protein is CASSSTGGWWGYTF. The rearrangement joins TRBV11-2 to TRBJ1-2; tentatively, D is TRBD1 (6 bases). Germline lookup yields CDR1 SGHAT and CDR2 FQNNGV. V was trimmed by 4 bases and J by 8 bases, leaving 17 bases between them. This CDR3 contains 14 residues.

This chain uses TRBV3-1 (or the pseudogene TRBV3-2) with TRBJ2-1, with 8 bases that match TRBD1. The trim removed 2 bases at V and 2 bases at J, leaving 5 bases unmatched. The CDR3 runs 16 residues. Germline CDR1 is LGHDT and CDR2 is YNNKEL (reference sequence). CDR3 nucleotide sequence: TGTGCCAGCAGCCAACAGGGGGCTCGGCCCTACAATGAGCAGTTCTTC. This codes for CASSQQGARPYNEQFF.

This rearrangement joins TRBV5-6 to TRBJ1-6, with D perhaps matching TRBD1 (6 bases). Trimming took 4 bases from V and 1 from J, leaving 9 bases between them. This CDR3 spans 15 amino acids. Per germline, CDR1 SGHDT and CDR2 YYEEEE. CDR3 bases: TGTGCCAGCAGCAGAGGGACATCCTATAATTCACCCCTCCACTTT. Protein product: CASSRGTSYNSPLHF. Full variable domain (rest looked up from reference TRBV5-6 and TRBJ1-6): DAGVTQSPTHLIKTRGQQVTLRCSPKSGHDTVSWYQQALGQGPQFIFQYYEEEERQRGNFPDRFSGHQFPNYSSELNVNALLLGDSALYLCASSRGTSYNSPLHFGNGTRLTVT.

The chain has TRBV3-1 (or the pseudogene TRBV3-2) and TRBJ1-2, with a possible D match to TRBD1 (6 bases). V was trimmed by 1 base and J by 2 bases, leaving 14 bases between them. CDR3 length: 16 residues. Germline values: CDR1 LGHDT, CDR2 YNNKEL (reference sequence). CDR3 bases: TGTGCCAGCAGCCAAGCGGTGGGGGACATAAACTATGGCTACACCTTC. Amino acid sequence: CASSQAVGDINYGYTF.

This chain uses TRBV18 with TRBJ1-5, with D uncertain. The V gene's germline CDR1 is KGHSH and CDR2 LQKENI. Trimming stripped 5 bases from V and 2 bases from J, with 16 bases between. This CDR3 has 16 amino acids. This CDR3 reads CASSRTPGGGNQPQHF. The CDR3 DNA reads TGTGCCAGCTCAAGGACGCCCGGAGGTGGCAATCAGCCCCAGCATTTT.

V is TRBV18 and J is TRBJ1-1, with D perhaps TRBD1 (5 bases). Trimming pared 2 bases from V and 4 bases from J, leaving 5 bases between. The germline V gene has CDR1 KGHSH and CDR2 LQKENI. The CDR3 totals 12 residues. The CDR3 DNA is TGTGCCAGCTCACCAGACAGCACTGAAGCTTTCTTT. Its protein is CASSPDSTEAFF.

The V and J genes are TRBV30 and TRBJ2-2; D unresolved. The CDR3 totals 13 residues. V lost 2 bases, J lost 7 bases, and 11 bases lay in between. Germline CDR1 and CDR2: GTSNPN and SVGIG (reference sequence). For the CDR3, the DNA is TGTGCCTGGAGTCCGGGTTGGGTCGGGGAGCTGTTTTTT. Its protein is CAWSPGWVGELFF.

This rearrangement joins TRBV3-1 (or the pseudogene TRBV3-2) to TRBJ2-5; 13 nucleotides agree with TRBD2. V was clipped by 7 bases and J by 6 bases; unmatched bases: 5. The CDR3 length is 14 residues. Per germline, CDR1 LGHDT and CDR2 YNNKEL (reference sequence). CDR3 sequence (DNA): TGTGCCAGCACCGCGACTAGCGGGGGGAAGACCCAGTACTTC. It encodes CASTATSGGKTQYF.

The rearrangement links TRBV3-1 (or the pseudogene TRBV3-2) to TRBJ2-7; TRBD1 matches 9 bases. V lost 3 bases and J lost 0; bases outside the gene matches: 9. Germline assignment: CDR1 LGHDT and CDR2 YNNKEL (reference sequence). CDR3 length: 17 amino acids. The chain's CDR3 is CASSHPDRGPGSYEQYF. CDR3 nucleotide sequence: TGTGCCAGCAGCCACCCGGACAGGGGCCCAGGCTCCTACGAGCAGTACTTC.

The rearrangement uses TRBV6-5 and TRBJ2-7, with 12 bases that match TRBD2. CDR3 length equals 16 residues. V lost 0 bases, J lost 4 bases, and 4 bases stayed unmatched. Germline-derived CDR1 and CDR2 are MNHEY and SVGAGI. CDR3 coding DNA: TGTGCCAGCAGTTACTCTCGACTAGCGGGAGATTACGAGCAGTACTTC. This sequence encodes CASSYSRLAGDYEQYF.

The rearrangement uses TRBV19 and TRBJ2-1, with D possibly being TRBD2 (6 bases). Germline lookup yields CDR1 LNHDA and CDR2 SQIVND (reference sequence). The CDR3 runs to 17 residues. Trimming removed 6 bases at V and 4 bases at J, with 22 bases between. The CDR3 DNA reads as TGTGCCAGTAGGTATGGCGGGGCCTCTGGGTATTACAATGAGCAGTTCTTC. Its translation: CASRYGGASGYYNEQFF.

The rearrangement joins TRBV12-3 or TRBV12-4 to TRBJ1-1, with TRBD1 matching 7 bases. The CDR3 is 13 residues long. V shed 4 bases, J shed 12 bases, and the junction held 11 bases outside the gene matches. The CDR3 loop is CASSSVEGALSFF. The CDR3 DNA is TGTGCCAGCAGTTCTGTGGAGGGGGCGTTGTCTTTCTTT.

This chain uses TRBV30 with TRBJ1-2, with TRBD1 matching 8 bases. The V gene end was trimmed by 2 bases and the J gene end by 7 bases; junction bases not matched to a gene: 9. This CDR3 is built from 14 residues. Germline CDR1 GTSNPN, CDR2 SVGIG (reference sequence). The CDR3 loop is CAWSLRGPLSGYTF. The CDR3, as DNA: TGTGCCTGGAGTCTCAGGGGGCCTCTCAGTGGCTACACCTTC.

The V call is TRBV19, the J call TRBJ1-2; possible D gene TRBD1, 6 bases. Germline V lookup: CDR1 LNHDA, CDR2 SQIVND (reference sequence). V dropped 2 bases and J dropped 8 bases, with 12 bases sitting between them. The CDR3 spans 13 residues. This CDR3 is CASSITGIQGYTF. CDR3 coding DNA: TGTGCCAGTAGTATAACAGGGATTCAAGGCTACACCTTC. Variable domain in full (rest from reference TRBV19 and TRBJ1-2): DGGITQSPKYLFRKEGQNVTLSCEQNLNHDAMYWYRQDPGQGLRLIYYSQIVNDFQKGDIAEGYSVSREKKESFPLTVTSAQKNPTAFYLCASSITGIQGYTFGSGTRLTVV.

J is TRBJ2-7 and V is TRBV30; D is perhaps TRBD2 (6 bases). The CDR3 length is 14 residues. Trimming removed 1 base at V and 2 bases at J, with 12 bases between. The germline gives CDR1 GTSNPN, CDR2 SVGIG (reference sequence). The CDR3 reads CAWSAGLPPYEQYF. In DNA form, the CDR3 reads TGTGCCTGGAGTGCGGGACTTCCTCCCTACGAGCAGTACTTC.

The gene calls are TRBV7-9 and TRBJ2-1; 8 bases are a match to TRBD2. Germline CDR1 is SEHNR and CDR2 is FQNEAQ (reference sequence). V was pared by 5 bases and J by 8 bases, with 2 bases of the junction left unmatched. The CDR3 runs 12 residues. CDR3 DNA: TGTGCCAGCAGCCCCGGGGGGGATGAGCAGTTCTTC. Protein: CASSPGGDEQFF.

The genes are TRBV28 and TRBJ1-5; TRBD1 is a possible D gene (5 bases). The CDR3 is 15 amino acids. V lost 7 bases and J lost 4, with 17 bases in between. Germline V gene lookup returns CDR1 MDHEN and CDR2 SYDVKM. CDR3 sequence: CASTSPKGFNQPQHF. DNA of the CDR3: TGTGCCAGCACCTCCCCAAAGGGGTTTAATCAGCCCCAGCATTTT.

This chain uses TRBV6-6 with TRBJ2-5, with a weak D call TRBD2 (5 bases). CDR3 size: 12 residues. CDR1 MNHNY and CDR2 SVGAGI come from the germline V gene (reference sequence). V shed 6 bases and J shed 2 bases, with 7 bases lying between them. The CDR3 nucleotides read TGTGCCAGCAGCCGGGGACAAGAGACCCAGTACTTC. It translates to CASSRGQETQYF.

The rearrangement uses TRBV4-1 and TRBJ2-1; 14 bases fit TRBD2. The CDR3 runs 18 residues. The V and J ends lost 4 bases and 0 bases, in that order; junction bases with no gene match: 5. Germline lookup yields CDR1 MGHRA and CDR2 YSYEKL. The CDR3, as DNA: TGCGCCAGCAGCCTCCGGACTAGCGGGGGGAGCTCCTACAATGAGCAGTTCTTC. This translates into CASSLRTSGGSSYNEQFF.

The rearrangement links TRBV6-2 or TRBV6-3 to TRBJ2-2; TRBD2 matches at 14 bases. The CDR3 loop spans 16 amino acids. Germline V gives CDR1 MNHEY, CDR2 SVGEGT. The ends lost 5 bases at V and 6 bases at J; junction bases unmatched: 5. CDR3: CASSRLAGGHAGELFF. The CDR3 DNA reads as TGTGCCAGCAGTCGACTAGCGGGGGGGCACGCCGGGGAGCTGTTTTTT.

The chain joins TRBV11-3 to TRBJ1-2; 8 bases line up with TRBD1. Germline values: CDR1 SGHNT, CDR2 YENEEA. The CDR3 runs to 13 residues. With V trimmed by 4 bases and J by 7 bases, 5 bases remained unmatched. Written as DNA, the CDR3 is TGTGCCAGCAGCTCCGACAGGGGAAGTGGCTACACCTTC. Its translation: CASSSDRGSGYTF.

CDR3 amino acids: CASSRQTGNTEAFF. The CDR3 region has the DNA TGTGCCAGCAGTCGCCAGACAGGTAACACTGAAGCTTTCTTT. The V call is TRBV6-5, the J call TRBJ1-1, with a tentative D call TRBD1 (6 bases). CDR3 length: 14 amino acids. Germline V gene lookup returns CDR1 MNHEY and CDR2 SVGAGI. Trimming pared 5 bases from V and 2 bases from J, leaving 12 bases between.

This clone was picked up a small number of times. This sequence joins TRBV2 and TRBJ1-5, with TRBD1 matching over 10 bases. CDR1 is SNHLY and CDR2 is FYNNEI in the germline V gene. This CDR3 contains 15 residues. V gave up 7 bases and J gave up 1 base; unmatched junction bases: 4. Written as DNA, the CDR3 is TGTGCCAGCACCAGGGGACAGGGGAGCAATCAGCCCCAGCATTTT. Translation: CASTRGQGSNQPQHF.